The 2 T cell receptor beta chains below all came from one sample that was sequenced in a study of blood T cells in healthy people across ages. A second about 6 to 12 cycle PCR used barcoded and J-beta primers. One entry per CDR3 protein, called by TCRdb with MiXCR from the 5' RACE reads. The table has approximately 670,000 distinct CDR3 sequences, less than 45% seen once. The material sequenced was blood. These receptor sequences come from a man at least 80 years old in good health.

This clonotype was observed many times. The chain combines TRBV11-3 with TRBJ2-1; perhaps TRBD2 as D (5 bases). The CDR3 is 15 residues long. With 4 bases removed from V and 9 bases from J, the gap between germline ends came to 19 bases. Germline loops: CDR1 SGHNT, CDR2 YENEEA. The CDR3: CASSSTRVVFSEQFF. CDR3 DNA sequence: TGTGCCAGCAGCTCTACGCGGGTGGTCTTTAGTGAGCAGTTCTTC.

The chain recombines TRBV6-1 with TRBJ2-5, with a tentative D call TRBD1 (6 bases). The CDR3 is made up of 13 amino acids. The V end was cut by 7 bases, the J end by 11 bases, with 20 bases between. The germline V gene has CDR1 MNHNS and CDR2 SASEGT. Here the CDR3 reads CASKGQFCNEQYF. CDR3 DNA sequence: TGTGCCAGCAAAGGACAGTTCTGCAATGAGCAGTACTTC.